The 24 T cell receptor beta chains below all came from one sample that was sequenced in a study of memory B cells and T cells in multiple sclerosis. Profiled with immunoSEQ multiplex PCR; TCRdb holds only in-frame clones, not every one. The sample has 46,000 or so clones; roughly four fifths are singletons. These receptors' targets are unknown. CFSE-dim autoproliferating and CFSE-high non-proliferating T cells from unstimulated culture were sequenced separately. Replicate wells were pooled after roughly 7 days of stimulus-free culture of 5x10^7 CFSE-labeled PBMCs. The material sequenced was PBMCs from blood kept in culture. The receptors were gathered from a human donor with multiple sclerosis.

For this clone: A junction boundary mismatches the germline segment, possibly from a read error. The chain carries TRBV30 and TRBJ2-7, with D perhaps TRBD1 (6 bases). The CDR3 is made up of 11 amino acids. Germline V gene sequence: CDR1 GTSNPN, CDR2 SVGIG (reference sequence). The chain's CDR3 is CAWSAHGTQNF. The DNA for the CDR3 is TGTGCCTGGAGTGCTCACGGGACACAGAACTTC.

The chain recombines TRBV18 with TRBJ1-5, with D unclear. This CDR3 spans 12 amino acids. The ends were cut back, 3 bases at V and 4 bases at J, with 4 bases in the middle. CDR1 and CDR2 (germline): KGHSH, LQKENI. The DNA of the CDR3 is TGTGCCAGCTCACCCGGGAATCAGCCCCAGCATTTT. Protein product: CASSPGNQPQHF.

This chain links TRBV19 with TRBJ1-2; no clear D. This CDR3 comprises 12 residues. The ends were cut back, 4 bases at V and 2 bases at J, with 5 bases in the middle. Germline V gene lookup returns CDR1 LNHDA and CDR2 SQIVND (reference sequence). CDR3 sequence reads: CASSKRNYGYTF. The CDR3 DNA sequence: TGTGCCAGTAGTAAACGGAACTATGGCTACACCTTC.

This clone was detected only a few times. V gene TRBV6-5 combines with J gene TRBJ2-7, with 8 bases fitting TRBD1. Trimming removed 3 bases from V and 3 bases from J; junction bases left unmatched: 10. The germline gives CDR1 MNHEY, CDR2 SVGAGI. This CDR3 has 16 residues. CDR3 DNA sequence: TGTGCCAGCAGTTATAAGGGATTCGGACAGGGCTACGAGCAGTACTTC. Translating it yields CASSYKGFGQGYEQYF.

The CDR3 spells CASSQDRTTSSGNTIYF. In DNA, the CDR3 is TGTGCCAGCAGCCAAGATCGGACTACCTCCTCTGGAAACACCATATATTTT. This rearrangement joins TRBV4-2 to TRBJ1-3, with D unclear. The CDR3 covers 17 residues. Trimming removed 0 bases at V and 0 bases at J, with 12 bases between. Germline-derived CDR1 and CDR2 are LGHNA and YNFKEQ.

The chain couples TRBV6-5 to TRBJ2-7, with D possibly TRBD1 on 7 matching bases. Deletions cut 6 bases from V and 3 bases from J, with 15 bases between. This CDR3 has 14 residues. Germline V gene sequence: CDR1 MNHEY, CDR2 SVGAGI. The DNA of the CDR3 is TGTGCCAGCAGCGGGAGAAGGGACAGCTACGAGCAGTACTTC. Its translation is CASSGRRDSYEQYF.

The chain combines TRBV9 with TRBJ2-1, with 12 nucleotides matching TRBD2. Trimming cost V 3 bases and J 1 base; bases outside gene matches: 2. CDR1 is SGDLS, CDR2 YYNGEE, per germline. CDR3 length equals 16 residues. CDR3 region: CASSGTSGVSYNEQFF. The CDR3 DNA follows: TGTGCCAGCAGCGGGACTAGCGGGGTTTCCTACAATGAGCAGTTCTTC.

V usage is TRBV19 and J usage is TRBJ1-5; 7 bases agree with TRBD1. J was trimmed by 2 bases and V by 4 bases; bases with no gene match: 11. Germline V lookup: CDR1 LNHDA, CDR2 SQIVND (reference sequence). The CDR3 runs to 17 residues. As DNA, the CDR3 is TGTGCCAGTAGTACAAGACGAGGAACAGGGGGCAATCAGCCCCAGCATTTT. Its translation: CASSTRRGTGGNQPQHF.

The gene calls are TRBV7-8 and TRBJ1-2; TRBD1 might be the D (5 bases). V lost 1 base and J lost 2, with 5 bases in between. Germline CDR1 reads SGHVS; CDR2 reads FQNEAQ. The length of the CDR3 is 13 residues. CDR3: CASSLGGNYGYTF. The CDR3 DNA sequence: TGTGCCAGCAGCTTAGGGGGGAACTATGGCTACACCTTC.

The chain links TRBV6-5 to TRBJ1-6; 8 nucleotides align to TRBD1. V shed 10 bases, J shed 8 bases, and the junction held 4 bases outside the gene matches. The CDR3 consists of 12 residues. CDR1 and CDR2 (germline): MNHEY, SVGAGI. The chain's CDR3 is CATGQGDSPLHF. The CDR3 DNA follows: TGTGCCACTGGACAGGGTGATTCACCCCTCCACTTT.

This chain's CDR3 is CASSRLGLALAADTQYF. In DNA form, the CDR3 reads TGTGCCAGCAGCCGCCTGGGACTAGCTTTAGCCGCAGATACGCAGTATTTT. V is TRBV7-2 and J is TRBJ2-3; 9 positions match TRBD2. V dropped 5 bases and J dropped 4; count of bases not matched to a gene: 13. The CDR3 covers 17 residues. Germline V lookup: CDR1 SGHTA, CDR2 FQGNSA.

CDR3 bases: TGTGCCACCAGAAGGGACTGGGTGGATGAGCAGTTCTTC. Translated: CATRRDWVDEQFF. The genes are TRBV15 and TRBJ2-1, with D possibly TRBD2 on 6 matching bases. This CDR3 contains 13 residues. Germline CDR1 is LNHNV and CDR2 is YYDKDF (reference sequence). V shed 6 bases and J shed 8 bases, with 14 bases lying between them. Supplemented by reference TRBV15 and TRBJ2-1, the full variable domain reads DAMVIQNPRYQVTQFGKPVTLSCSQTLNHNVMYWYQQKSSQAPKLLFHYYDKDFNNEADTPDNFQSRRPNTSFCFLDIRSPGLGDTAMYLCATRRDWVDEQFFGPGTRLTVL.

This sequence joins TRBV2 and TRBJ1-6; 7 bases are shared with TRBD1. The CDR3 runs 15 residues. V lost 6 bases, J lost 10 bases, and 12 bases stayed unmatched. The germline gives CDR1 SNHLY, CDR2 FYNNEI. CDR3 amino acids: CASSEETGRDSPLHF. CDR3 bases: TGTGCCAGCAGCGAGGAGACAGGGAGGGACTCACCCCTCCACTTT. Based on the CDR3 plus reference TRBV2 and TRBJ1-6, the full variable domain is EPEVTQTPSHQVTQMGQEVILRCVPISNHLYFYWYRQILGQKVEFLVSFYNNEISEKSEIFDDQFSVERPDGSNFTLKIRSTKLEDSAMYFCASSEETGRDSPLHFGNGTRLTVT.

In its sample, this clone was seen a few times. The rearrangement uses TRBV6-1 and TRBJ1-2; D not certain. CDR1 MNHNS and CDR2 SASEGT come from the germline V gene. V shed 3 bases and J shed 0 bases, with 2 bases lying between them. The CDR3 has 12 amino acids. The CDR3 bases are TGTGCCAGCAGTGAGTCTAACTATGGCTACACCTTC. Amino acid sequence: CASSESNYGYTF.

The V call is TRBV7-2, the J call TRBJ1-2, with 7 bases that match TRBD1. V was clipped by 5 bases and J by 6 bases; unmatched bases: 6. CDR1 is SGHTA, CDR2 FQGNSA, per germline. The CDR3 covers 13 residues. DNA of the CDR3: TGTGCCAGCAGCGAGACAGGGCGAGATGGCTACACCTTC. Its translation is CASSETGRDGYTF.

This sequence joins TRBV9 and TRBJ1-2; perhaps TRBD1 as D (6 bases). Germline CDR1 and CDR2: SGDLS and YYNGEE. The CDR3 loop spans 14 amino acids. V lost 7 bases and J lost 4, with 17 bases in between. The CDR3 protein is CASSLGGGPYGYTF. The CDR3 DNA reads TGTGCCAGCTCCTTAGGGGGGGGACCCTATGGCTACACCTTC.

The rearrangement links TRBV7-3 to TRBJ2-7; the D gene is possibly TRBD1 (5 bases). Looked up from germline, CDR1 is SGHTA and CDR2 is FQGTGA. There are 14 residues in the CDR3. V was clipped by 2 bases and J by 5 bases, with 13 bases between them. CDR3 amino acids: CASSLGGASDEQYF. The CDR3 DNA sequence: TGTGCCAGCAGCTTAGGTGGGGCCTCGGACGAGCAGTACTTC.

This clone was seen a few times. An end of the junction differs from the germline gene, which may be a read error. The chain couples TRBV12-5 to TRBJ2-7; 9 bases match TRBD1. Germline V gene lookup returns CDR1 LGHNT and CDR2 FRNRAP. The CDR3 spans 9 residues. Here the CDR3 DNA reads TGTGCTGGGGACAGGGTGGGGGTTTTC. Protein product: CAGDRVGVF.

This chain joins TRBV7-8 and TRBJ2-1; D may be TRBD2 (5 bases). CDR3 length: 15 residues. V was cut by 0 bases and J by 5 bases, with 11 bases left in between. The germline gives CDR1 SGHVS, CDR2 FQNEAQ. CDR3 coding DNA: TGTGCCAGCAGCTTAGCTTCGGGATACCACAATGAGCAGTTCTTC. Amino acid sequence: CASSLASGYHNEQFF.

The J gene is TRBJ1-1, the V gene TRBV6-1; 8 bases are a match to TRBD1. The CDR3 is 12 amino acids. Germline V gives CDR1 MNHNS, CDR2 SASEGT. V shed 7 bases and J 10 bases; nucleotides not matched to a gene: 8. The CDR3, as DNA: TGTGCCAGCACTCAGGGGGCCCTTGGAGCTTTCTTT. This sequence encodes CASTQGALGAFF.

The rearrangement links TRBV4-1 to TRBJ2-1; 7 bases fit TRBD2. J lost 0 bases, V lost 1 base, and 15 bases had no gene match. This CDR3 spans 20 amino acids. Germline V gene data show CDR1 as MGHRA and CDR2 as YSYEKL. CDR3 residues: CASSQGVGSGVGSSYNEQFF. The CDR3 nucleotides read TGCGCCAGCAGCCAAGGCGTGGGAAGCGGGGTGGGTAGCTCCTACAATGAGCAGTTCTTC.

The CDR3 protein is CASSYARYSGNTIYF. The CDR3 coding sequence is TGTGCCAGCAGTTACGCCCGATACTCTGGAAACACCATATATTTT. J is TRBJ1-3 and V is TRBV6-5, with D hard to call. The germline gives CDR1 MNHEY, CDR2 SVGAGI. This CDR3 spans 15 amino acids. V lost 2 bases and J 0 bases, leaving 8 bases between the germline ends.

The V gene is TRBV6-5, the J gene TRBJ2-1; D gene uncertain. The CDR3 consists of 13 residues. Germline V gene lookup returns CDR1 MNHEY and CDR2 SVGAGI. Trimming took off 6 bases at V and 4 bases at J, with 10 bases between the two ends. CDR3 region: CASRGPVYNEQFF. The CDR3, as DNA: TGTGCCAGCAGAGGTCCAGTATACAATGAGCAGTTCTTC.

The chain combines TRBV6-6 with TRBJ2-1; TRBD1 might be the D (5 bases). The CDR3 loop spans 15 amino acids. Germline CDR1 reads MNHNY; CDR2 reads SVGAGI (reference sequence). The ends were cut back, 0 bases at V and 8 bases at J, with 14 bases in the middle. The DNA for the CDR3 is TGTGCCAGCAGTTACTCGAGGAGCAGGGCCGATGAGCAGTTCTTC. Amino acid sequence: CASSYSRSRADEQFF.